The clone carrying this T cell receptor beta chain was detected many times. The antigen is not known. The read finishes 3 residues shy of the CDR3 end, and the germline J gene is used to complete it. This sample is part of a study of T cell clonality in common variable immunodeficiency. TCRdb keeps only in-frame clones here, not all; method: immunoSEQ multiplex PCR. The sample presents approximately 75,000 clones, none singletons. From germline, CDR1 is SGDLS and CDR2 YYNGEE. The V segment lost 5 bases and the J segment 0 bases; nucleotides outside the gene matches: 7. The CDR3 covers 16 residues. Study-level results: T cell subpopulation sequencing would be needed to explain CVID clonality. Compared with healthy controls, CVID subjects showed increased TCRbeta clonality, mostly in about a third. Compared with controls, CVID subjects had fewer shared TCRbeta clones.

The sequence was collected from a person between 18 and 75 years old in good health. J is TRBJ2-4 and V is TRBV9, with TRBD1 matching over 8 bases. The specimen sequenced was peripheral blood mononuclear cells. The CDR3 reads CASSKTGELAKNIQYF. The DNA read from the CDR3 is TGTGCCAGCAGTAAGACAGGGGAATTAGCCAAAAACATT.